These T cell receptor beta chains were read from a single sample in a study of blood T cell repertoires in COVID-19. Clones were sequenced by immunoSEQ multiplex PCR, and TCRdb holds only the in-frame ones, with some missing. The sample yields 55,000 to 90,000 clones, 81% seen once. The material sequenced was peripheral blood. The receptor source for this set is a woman in her 70s with acute or convalescent COVID-19. Each CDR3 is given with its conserved first and last residue. Rows give clone size only sometimes, using once, few, many, or a class for an expanded clone.

TRBJ2-7 TRBV7-9 15 few CASSSAVGGVYEQYF
TRBJ2-1 TRBV28 19 many CASNSTTWARSSSYNEQFF
TRBJ1-2 TRBV10-3 18 - CAISALGTGGGKDYGYTF
TRBJ2-2 TRBV19 16 - CASSIDRVPNTGELFF
TRBJ2-1 TRBV20-1 18 - CSASKASGGARAYNEQFF
TRBJ2-1 TRBV19 15 - CASSEGGGAYNEQFF
TRBJ2-7 TRBV29-1 12 - CSVDGSSHEQYF
TRBJ2-3 TRBV6-6 16 - CASSPRTSSGTDTQYF
TRBJ2-5 TRBV7-2 15 few CASSELPGSQETQYF
TRBJ2-2 TRBV19 15 - CASSQGQGVAGELFF
TRBJ1-6 TRBV10-3 14 - CAIGGTGHNSPLHF
TRBJ1-4 TRBV7-8 16 - CASSPGQGATNEKLFF
TRBJ1-4 TRBV27 20 once CASSLQGAGTGDGRGEKLFF
TRBJ1-1 TRBV9 14 - CASSVTGGITEAFF
TRBJ1-5 TRBV28 12 - CASSIRGQPQHF
TRBJ1-2 TRBV7-8 16 - CASSLRPPGGNYGYTF
TRBJ1-2 TRBV6-6 12 few CASKQGNYGYTF
TRBJ2-7 TRBV7-8 18 - CASSLGRPGQGRRSEQYF
TRBJ2-3 TRBV7-9 15 - CASRQDTGVADTQYF
TRBJ2-2 TRBV29-1 14 - CSVYLVGDTGELFF
TRBJ2-5 TRBV11-1 13 - CASSLGERETQYF
TRBJ1-1 TRBV4-2 14 - CASSQDNTPTEAFF
TRBJ2-6 TRBV6-6 15 - CASSRGQAGANVLTF
TRBJ1-2 TRBV7-9 15 - CASSSQGQGWGGYTF
TRBJ2-2 TRBV29-1 13 - CSSRTGNSGELFF
TRBJ2-1 TRBV27 17 - CASSLRGGGVVYNEQFF
TRBJ1-1 TRBV11-2 14 - CASKNRGLNTEAFF
TRBJ2-1 TRBV30 13 few CAWSPDYYNEQFF
TRBJ2-5 TRBV18 13 - CASSPGQGETQYF
TRBJ2-2 TRBV18 16 - CATSPGTTRGTGELFF
TRBJ2-3 TRBV7-3 15 - CASRRGGRSTDTQYF
TRBJ2-3 TRBV3-1/TRBV3-2 15 once CASSTSTLHTDTQYF
TRBJ2-1 TRBV19 17 - CASNPGLGGPLYNEQFF
TRBJ2-1 TRBV5-8 13 - CASRLQGGNEQFF
TRBJ2-3 TRBV7-2 18 - CASSPTLGLAGGADTQYF
TRBJ1-1 TRBV6-5 11 - CASRGPTEAFF
TRBJ1-1 TRBV5-8 13 - CASSGQKKTEAFF
TRBJ2-7 TRBV11-2 13 once CASSLQGSYEQYF
TRBJ1-1 TRBV7-3 14 - CASSLVRESTEAFF
TRBJ2-7 TRBV27 13 - CASGRQETYEQYF
TRBJ1-6 TRBV10-1 17 - CASSDSGTASYNSPLHF
TRBJ1-1 TRBV6-5 15 - CASSPAGSLNTEAFF
TRBJ2-1 TRBV28 14 - CASRASGAYNEQFF
TRBJ2-3 TRBV7-9 15 once CASSLASGVTDTQYF
TRBJ1-4 TRBV4-2 16 - CASSQVRQGQNEKLFF
TRBJ1-1 TRBV2 14 - CASSLTGLNTEAFF
TRBJ2-2 TRBV19 14 - CASVRTGLTGELFF
TRBJ1-6 TRBV19 14 - CASSRGTGDSPLHF
TRBJ2-1 TRBV3-1/TRBV3-2 16 - CASSPISGSGDNEQFF
TRBJ1-2 TRBV7-3 14 few CASSLGQRNYGYTF
TRBJ1-1 TRBV27 14 - CASSIYSRGGEAFF
TRBJ1-5 TRBV28 14 - CASSLNSLYQPQHF